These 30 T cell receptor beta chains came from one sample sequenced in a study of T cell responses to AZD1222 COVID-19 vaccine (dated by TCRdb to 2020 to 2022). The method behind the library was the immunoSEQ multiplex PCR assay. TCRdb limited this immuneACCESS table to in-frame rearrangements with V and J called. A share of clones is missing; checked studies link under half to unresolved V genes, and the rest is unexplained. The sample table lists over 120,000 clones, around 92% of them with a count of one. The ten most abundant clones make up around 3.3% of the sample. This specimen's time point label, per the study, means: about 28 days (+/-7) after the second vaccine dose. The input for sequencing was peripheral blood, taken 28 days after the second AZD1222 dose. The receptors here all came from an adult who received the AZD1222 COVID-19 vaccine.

The CDR3 region has the DNA TGTGCCAGCAGCCCCCGAATCATCCACCCCACTGAAGCTTTCTTT. Amino acid sequence: CASSPRIIHPTEAFF. This chain connects TRBV9 to TRBJ1-1; no firm D call. The germline V gene encodes CDR1 SGDLS and CDR2 YYNGEE. The CDR3 runs to 15 residues. V was shortened by 4 bases and J by 4 bases, with 17 bases between the two germline ends. Supplemented by reference TRBV9 and TRBJ1-1, the full variable domain reads DSGVTQTPKHLITATGQRVTLRCSPRSGDLSVYWYQQSLDQGLQFLIQYYNGEERAKGNILERFSAQQFPDLHSELNLSSLELGDSALYFCASSPRIIHPTEAFFGQGTRLTVV.

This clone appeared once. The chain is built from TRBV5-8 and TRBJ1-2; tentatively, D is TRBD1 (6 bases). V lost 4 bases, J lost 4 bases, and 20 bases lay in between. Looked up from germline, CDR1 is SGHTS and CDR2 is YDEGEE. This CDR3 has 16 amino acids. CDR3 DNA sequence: TGTGCCAGCAGCGCCCGGACGGGGCAGGGGACCTATGGCTACACCTTC. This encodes CASSARTGQGTYGYTF.

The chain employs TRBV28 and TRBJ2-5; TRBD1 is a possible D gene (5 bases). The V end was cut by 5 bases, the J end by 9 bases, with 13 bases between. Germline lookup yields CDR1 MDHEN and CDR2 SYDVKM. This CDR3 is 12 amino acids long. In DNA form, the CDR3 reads TGTGCCAGCAGTGTTCCAGTCAGGGCCCAGTACTTC. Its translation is CASSVPVRAQYF.

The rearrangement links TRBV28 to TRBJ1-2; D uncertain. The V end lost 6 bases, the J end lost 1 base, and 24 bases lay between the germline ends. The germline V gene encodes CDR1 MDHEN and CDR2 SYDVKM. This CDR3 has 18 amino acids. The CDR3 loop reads CASSLVGPSEQNNYGYTF. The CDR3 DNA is TGTGCCAGCAGCCTGGTTGGTCCTTCAGAGCAGAATAACTATGGCTACACCTTC.

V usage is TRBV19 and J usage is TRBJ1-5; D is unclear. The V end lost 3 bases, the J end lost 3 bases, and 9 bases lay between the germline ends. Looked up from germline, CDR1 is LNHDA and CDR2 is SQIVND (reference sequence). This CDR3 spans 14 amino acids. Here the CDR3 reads CASSIRRTNQPQHF. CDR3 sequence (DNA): TGTGCCAGTAGTATCAGGAGGACCAATCAGCCCCAGCATTTT.

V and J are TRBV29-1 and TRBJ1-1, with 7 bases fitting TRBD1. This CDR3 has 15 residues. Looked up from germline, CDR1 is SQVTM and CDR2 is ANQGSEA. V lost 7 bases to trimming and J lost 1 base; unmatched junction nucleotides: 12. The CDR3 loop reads CSATKGAPRNTEAFF. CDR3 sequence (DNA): TGCAGCGCCACCAAGGGGGCGCCTAGGAACACTGAAGCTTTCTTT.

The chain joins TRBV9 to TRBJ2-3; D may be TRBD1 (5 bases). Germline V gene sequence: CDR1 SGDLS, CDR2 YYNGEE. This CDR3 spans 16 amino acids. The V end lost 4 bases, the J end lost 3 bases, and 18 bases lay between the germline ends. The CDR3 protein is CASSSPLRGRTDTQYF. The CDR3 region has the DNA TGTGCCAGCAGCTCTCCCTTAAGGGGTCGGACAGATACGCAGTATTTT.

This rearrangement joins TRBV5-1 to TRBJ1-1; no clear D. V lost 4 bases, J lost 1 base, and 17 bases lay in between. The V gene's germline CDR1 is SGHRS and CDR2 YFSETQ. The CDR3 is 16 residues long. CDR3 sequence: CASSPVDGSRNTEAFF. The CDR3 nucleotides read TGCGCCAGCAGCCCGGTAGATGGCAGCAGGAACACTGAAGCTTTCTTT.

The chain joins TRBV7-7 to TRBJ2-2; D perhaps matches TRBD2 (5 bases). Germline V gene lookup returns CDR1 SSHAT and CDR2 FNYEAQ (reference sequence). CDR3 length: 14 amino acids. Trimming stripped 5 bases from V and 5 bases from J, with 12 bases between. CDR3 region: CASSPGGGTGELFF. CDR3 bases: TGTGCCAGCAGCCCAGGAGGCGGGACCGGGGAGCTGTTTTTT. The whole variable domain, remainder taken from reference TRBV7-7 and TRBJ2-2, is GAGVSQSPRYKVTKRGQDVTLRCDPISSHATLYWYQQALGQGPEFLTYFNYEAQPDKSGLPSDRFSAERPEGSISTLTIQRTEQRDSAMYRCASSPGGGTGELFFGEGSRLTVL.

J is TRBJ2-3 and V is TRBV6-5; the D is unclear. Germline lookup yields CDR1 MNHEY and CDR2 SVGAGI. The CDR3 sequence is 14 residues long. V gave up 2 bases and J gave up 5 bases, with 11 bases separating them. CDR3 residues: CASSYTLSGDTQYF. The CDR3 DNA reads TGTGCCAGCAGTTACACCCTCTCGGGAGATACGCAGTATTTT.

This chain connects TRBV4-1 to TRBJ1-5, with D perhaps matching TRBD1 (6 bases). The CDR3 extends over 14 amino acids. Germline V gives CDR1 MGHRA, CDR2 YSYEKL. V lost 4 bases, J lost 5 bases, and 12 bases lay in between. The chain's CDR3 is CASSLGARDQPQHF. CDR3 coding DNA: TGCGCCAGCAGCCTGGGGGCGCGCGATCAGCCCCAGCATTTT.

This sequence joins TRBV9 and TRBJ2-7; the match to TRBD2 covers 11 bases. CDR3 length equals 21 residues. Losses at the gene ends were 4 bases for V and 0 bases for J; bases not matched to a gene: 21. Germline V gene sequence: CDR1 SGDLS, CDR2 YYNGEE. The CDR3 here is CASSPHILGTSGLSPSYEQYF. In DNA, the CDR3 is TGTGCCAGCAGCCCGCATATTCTCGGGACTAGCGGTCTTTCCCCCTCCTACGAGCAGTACTTC.

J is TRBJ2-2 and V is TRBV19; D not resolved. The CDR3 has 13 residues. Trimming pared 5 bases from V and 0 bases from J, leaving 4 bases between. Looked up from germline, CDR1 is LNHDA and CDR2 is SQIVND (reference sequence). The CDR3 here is CASSVSNTGELFF. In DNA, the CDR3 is TGTGCCAGTAGTGTATCGAACACCGGGGAGCTGTTTTTT.

The CDR3 DNA reads TGCAGCGTTGTTAGAAGCGGGAGCTCCTACGAGCAGTACTTC. This codes for CSVVRSGSSYEQYF. The rearrangement links TRBV29-1 to TRBJ2-7, with TRBD2 identical over 8 bases. CDR3 size: 14 residues. V dropped 4 bases and J dropped 0; count of bases not matched to a gene: 5. Germline values: CDR1 SQVTM, CDR2 ANQGSEA.

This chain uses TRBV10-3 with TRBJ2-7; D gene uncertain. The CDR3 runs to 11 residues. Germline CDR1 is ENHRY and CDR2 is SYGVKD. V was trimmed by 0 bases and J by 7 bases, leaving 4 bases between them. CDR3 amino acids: CAISESFEQYF. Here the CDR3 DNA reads TGTGCCATCAGTGAGTCTTTTGAGCAGTACTTC.

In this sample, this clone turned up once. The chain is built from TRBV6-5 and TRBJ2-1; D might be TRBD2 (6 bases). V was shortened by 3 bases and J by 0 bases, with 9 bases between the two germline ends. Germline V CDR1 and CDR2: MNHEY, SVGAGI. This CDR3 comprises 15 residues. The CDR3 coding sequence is TGTGCCAGCAGTTATAGCGGATTCTCCTACAATGAGCAGTTCTTC. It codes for CASSYSGFSYNEQFF.

The CDR3 reads CASSPLARGTTYEQYF. The CDR3 coding sequence is TGCGCCAGCAGCCCATTAGCTCGGGGGACTACCTACGAGCAGTACTTC. The chain joins TRBV4-1 to TRBJ2-7; 7 bases map to TRBD2. This CDR3 has 16 amino acids. The germline V gene encodes CDR1 MGHRA and CDR2 YSYEKL. Trimming at V came to 4 bases and at J to 2 bases, leaving 11 bases not matched to a gene.

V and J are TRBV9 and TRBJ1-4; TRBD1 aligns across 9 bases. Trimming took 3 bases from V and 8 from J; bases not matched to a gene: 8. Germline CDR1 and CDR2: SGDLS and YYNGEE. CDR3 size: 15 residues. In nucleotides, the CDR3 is TGTGCCAGCAGCGCGGGACAGGGAGGTGGGGAAAAACTGTTTTTT. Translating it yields CASSAGQGGGEKLFF.

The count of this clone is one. In nucleotides, the CDR3 is TGTGCCAGCAGCTTAAAGTCTACCCCCGGGGAGCTGTTTTTT. Translated: CASSLKSTPGELFF. This rearrangement joins TRBV7-3 to TRBJ2-2; D unclear. This CDR3 region has 14 residues. The germline gives CDR1 SGHTA, CDR2 FQGTGA. Trimming pared 1 base from V and 6 bases from J, leaving 9 bases between.

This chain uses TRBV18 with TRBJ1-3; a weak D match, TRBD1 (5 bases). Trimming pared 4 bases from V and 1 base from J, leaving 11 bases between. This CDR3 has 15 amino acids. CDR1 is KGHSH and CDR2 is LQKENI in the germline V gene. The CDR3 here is CASSLGQTSGNTIYF. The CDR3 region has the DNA TGTGCCAGCTCACTTGGACAAACTTCTGGAAACACCATATATTTT.

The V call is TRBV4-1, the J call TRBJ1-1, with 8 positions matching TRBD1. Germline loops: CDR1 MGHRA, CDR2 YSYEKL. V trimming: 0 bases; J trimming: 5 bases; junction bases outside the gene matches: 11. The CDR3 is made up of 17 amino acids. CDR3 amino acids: CASSQDVAVNRGTEAFF. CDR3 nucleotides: TGCGCCAGCAGCCAAGACGTGGCGGTTAACAGGGGGACTGAAGCTTTCTTT.

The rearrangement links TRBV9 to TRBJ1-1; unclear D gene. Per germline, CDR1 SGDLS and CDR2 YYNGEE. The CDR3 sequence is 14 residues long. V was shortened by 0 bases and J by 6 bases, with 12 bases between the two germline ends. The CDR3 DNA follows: TGTGCCAGCAGCGTAGGGCCGTCGGGCGCTGAAGCTTTCTTT. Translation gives CASSVGPSGAEAFF.

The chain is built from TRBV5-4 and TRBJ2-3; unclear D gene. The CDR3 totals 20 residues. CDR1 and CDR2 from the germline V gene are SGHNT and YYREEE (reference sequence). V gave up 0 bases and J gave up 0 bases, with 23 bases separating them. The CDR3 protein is CASSLGGSTWSTSSTDTQYF. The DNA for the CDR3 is TGTGCCAGCAGCTTGGGTGGTTCTACCTGGAGTACTTCAAGCACAGATACGCAGTATTTT. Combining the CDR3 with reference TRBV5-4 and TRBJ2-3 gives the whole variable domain ETGVTQSPTHLIKTRGQQVTLRCSSQSGHNTVSWYQQALGQGPQFIFQYYREEENGRGNFPPRFSGLQFPNYSSELNVNALELDDSALYLCASSLGGSTWSTSSTDTQYFGPGTRLTVL.

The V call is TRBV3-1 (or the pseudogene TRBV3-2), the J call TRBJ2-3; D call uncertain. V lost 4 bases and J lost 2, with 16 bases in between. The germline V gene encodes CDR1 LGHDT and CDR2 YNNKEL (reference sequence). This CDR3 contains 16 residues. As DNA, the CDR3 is TGTGCCAGCAGCCCGATTTTCCCCGCCCCCACAGATACGCAGTATTTT. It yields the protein CASSPIFPAPTDTQYF.

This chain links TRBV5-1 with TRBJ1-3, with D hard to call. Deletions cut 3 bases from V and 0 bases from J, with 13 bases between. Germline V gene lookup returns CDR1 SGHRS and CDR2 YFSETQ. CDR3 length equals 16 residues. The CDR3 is CASSSAAASSGNTIYF. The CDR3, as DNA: TGCGCCAGCAGCTCCGCTGCCGCATCCTCTGGAAACACCATATATTTT.

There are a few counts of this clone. CDR3 sequence: CASSLSPRALGMEGELFF. DNA of the CDR3: TGTGCCAGCAGTTTATCGCCCCGGGCCTTAGGGATGGAGGGGGAGCTGTTTTTT. The chain recombines TRBV27 with TRBJ2-2; D unclear. V dropped 0 bases and J dropped 8 bases, with 22 bases sitting between them. CDR3 length: 18 amino acids. Germline assignment: CDR1 MNHEY and CDR2 SMNVEV (reference sequence).

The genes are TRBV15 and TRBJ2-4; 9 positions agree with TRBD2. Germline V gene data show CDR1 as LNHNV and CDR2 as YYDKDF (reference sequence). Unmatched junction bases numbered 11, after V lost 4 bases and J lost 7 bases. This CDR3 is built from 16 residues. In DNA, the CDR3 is TGTGCCACCAGCACGACTAGCGGAGTCCCCGGGAACATTCAGTACTTC. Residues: CATSTTSGVPGNIQYF.

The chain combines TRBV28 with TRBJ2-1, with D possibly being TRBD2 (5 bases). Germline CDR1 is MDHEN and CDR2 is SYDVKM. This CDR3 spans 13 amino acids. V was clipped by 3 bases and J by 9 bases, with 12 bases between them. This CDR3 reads CASSFGGLGEQFF. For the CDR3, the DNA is TGTGCCAGCAGTTTCGGCGGACTGGGTGAGCAGTTCTTC.

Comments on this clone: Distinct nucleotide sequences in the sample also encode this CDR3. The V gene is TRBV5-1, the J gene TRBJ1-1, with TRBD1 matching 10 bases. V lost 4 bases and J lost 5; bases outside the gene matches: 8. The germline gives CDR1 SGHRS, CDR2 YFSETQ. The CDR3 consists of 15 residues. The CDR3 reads CASSLRQGARTEAFF. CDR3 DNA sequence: TGCGCCAGCAGCCTGCGACAGGGGGCACGGACTGAAGCTTTCTTT. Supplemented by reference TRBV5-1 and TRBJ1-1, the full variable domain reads KAGVTQTPRYLIKTRGQQVTLSCSPISGHRSVSWYQQTPGQGLQFLFEYFSETQRNKGNFPGRFSGRQFSNSRSEMNVSTLELGDSALYLCASSLRQGARTEAFFGQGTRLTVV.

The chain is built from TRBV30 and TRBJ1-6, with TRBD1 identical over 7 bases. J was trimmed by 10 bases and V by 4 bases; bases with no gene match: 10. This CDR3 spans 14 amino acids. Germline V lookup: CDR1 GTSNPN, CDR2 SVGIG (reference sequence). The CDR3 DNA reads TGTGCCTGGACCAATGGACAGGCCCACTCACCCCTCCACTTT. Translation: CAWTNGQAHSPLHF.